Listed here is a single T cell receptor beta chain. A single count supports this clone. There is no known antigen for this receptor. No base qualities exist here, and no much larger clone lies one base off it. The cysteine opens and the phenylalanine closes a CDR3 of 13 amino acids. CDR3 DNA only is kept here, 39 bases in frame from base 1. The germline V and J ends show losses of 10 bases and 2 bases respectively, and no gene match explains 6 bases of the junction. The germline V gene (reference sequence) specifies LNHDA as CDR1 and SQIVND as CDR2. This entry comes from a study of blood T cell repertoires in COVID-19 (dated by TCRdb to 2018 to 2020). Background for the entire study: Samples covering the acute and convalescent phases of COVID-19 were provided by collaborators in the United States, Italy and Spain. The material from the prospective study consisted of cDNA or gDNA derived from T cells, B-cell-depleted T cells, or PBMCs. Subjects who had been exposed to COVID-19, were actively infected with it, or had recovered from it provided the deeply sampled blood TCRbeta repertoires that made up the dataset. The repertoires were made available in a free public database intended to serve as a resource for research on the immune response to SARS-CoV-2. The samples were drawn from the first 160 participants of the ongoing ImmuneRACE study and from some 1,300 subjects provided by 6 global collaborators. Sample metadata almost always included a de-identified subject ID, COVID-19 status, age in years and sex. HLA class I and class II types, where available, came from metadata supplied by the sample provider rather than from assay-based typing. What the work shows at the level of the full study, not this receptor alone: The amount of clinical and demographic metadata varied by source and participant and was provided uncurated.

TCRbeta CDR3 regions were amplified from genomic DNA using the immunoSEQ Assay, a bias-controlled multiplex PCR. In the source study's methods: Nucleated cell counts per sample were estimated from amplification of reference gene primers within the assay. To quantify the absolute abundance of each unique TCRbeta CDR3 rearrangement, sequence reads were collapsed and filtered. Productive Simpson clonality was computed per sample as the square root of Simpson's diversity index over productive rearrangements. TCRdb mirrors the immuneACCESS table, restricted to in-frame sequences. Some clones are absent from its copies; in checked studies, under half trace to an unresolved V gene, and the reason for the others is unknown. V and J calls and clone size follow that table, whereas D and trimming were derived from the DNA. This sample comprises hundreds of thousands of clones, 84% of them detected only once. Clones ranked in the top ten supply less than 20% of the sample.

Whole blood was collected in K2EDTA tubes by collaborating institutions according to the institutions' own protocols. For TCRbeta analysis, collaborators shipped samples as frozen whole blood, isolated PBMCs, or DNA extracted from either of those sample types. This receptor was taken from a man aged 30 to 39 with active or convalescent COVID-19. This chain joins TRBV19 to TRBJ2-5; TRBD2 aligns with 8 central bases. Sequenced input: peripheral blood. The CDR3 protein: CATRASGQETQYF. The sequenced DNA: TGTGCCACAAGGGCTAGCGGGCAAGAGACCCAGTACTTC.